This T cell receptor (beta chain) was captured in a study of T cell responses to AZD1222 COVID-19 vaccine. Points from the study as a whole: Spike-specific TCR breadth and depth grew following two AZD1222 doses. Spike-spanning, vaccine-associated CD4 TCRs were dominant at 160-218 and 743-854. None of the repertoires were sampled until the peak T cell response had passed.

The CDR3 extends over 12 amino acids. V lost 4 bases and J lost 1, with 7 bases in between. In germline, CDR1 is GTSNPN, CDR2 SVGIG (reference sequence). The data were produced by immunoSEQ multiplex PCR, yet TCRdb's version contains in-frame clones alone and is incomplete. Of approximately 90,000 clones in the sample, approximately 90% were seen once. On this clone itself: As yet, its antigen is unknown. Other nucleotide sequences from this sample produce the same CDR3.

The origin of this receptor is an adult who received the AZD1222 COVID-19 vaccine. This specimen was peripheral blood, taken 28 days after the second AZD1222 dose. The chain is built from TRBV30 and TRBJ1-1; no definite D call. The CDR3 loop is CAWIRQNTEAFF. In nucleotides, the CDR3 is TGTGCCTGGATCCGACAGAACACTGAAGCTTTCTTT.